This T cell receptor beta chain was documented in a study of lymphopenia after photon versus proton radiotherapy (dated by TCRdb to between 2018 and 2021). In the study overall: In patients with gastrointestinal tumors who developed high-grade lymphopenia, the study compared the immunological effects of photon radiation therapy with those of proton radiation therapy. The cohort included approximately 18 patients with gastrointestinal tumors who developed lymphopenia after receiving either photon or proton therapy. The study was designed to characterize how the impact on the immune system differs between the two radiation modalities.

As to this clone: The target of this receptor is not known. No base quality information exists; no much larger clone differs at one position.

Summary of the overall study and its limitations: After the lymphocyte count nadir, photon-treated repertoires showed oligoclonal expansion, especially of CD8+ Temra cells, which drove the drop in diversity. Among patients across the cohort who died, overall survival time showed an inverse correlation with a larger post-nadir drop in TCR diversity. Relative stability during treatment was observed in proton-treated patients, whereas loss of naive T cells and TCR diversity and gain of effector/memory populations were observed in photon-treated patients. The authors looked at the survival association only in patients who died, and they framed better survival with proton therapy as a possibility rather than a demonstrated result.

V is clipped by 4 bases and J by 0 bases, and the sequence between their germline boundaries is 19 bases long. From the cysteine up to the phenylalanine, the CDR3 has a length of 17 residues. Just the 51-base CDR3 DNA is kept, in frame starting at base 1. From the germline V gene, CDR1 is LGHNA and CDR2 is YSLEER. The library was produced with the immunoSEQ multiplex PCR assay. T cell repertoires were profiled by deep sequencing of rearranged TCR beta loci, alongside multiparametric flow cytometry. The immuneACCESS repertoire file appears here via TCRdb, limited to in-frame rearrangements. These files lack a portion of the clones; in checked studies, under half of the deficit traces to unresolved V genes, and the cause of the others is not known. The sample table lists over 15,000 clones, 90% to 95% of them with a count of one. The ten largest clones add up to about 6.5% of the sample.

The sequences come from peripheral blood, collected from a patient treated with photon-based radiotherapy. The sequence joins TRBV4-3 to TRBJ2-7, with TRBD2 tentatively as D gene (6 bases match). The receptor's source is a man aged 55 to 70 with pancreatic cancer. The DNA sequence is given as TGCGCCAGCAGCCTCGGTGCCGGGACTGGGAGCTCCTACGAGCAGTACTTC. This translates into CASSLGAGTGSSYEQYF.